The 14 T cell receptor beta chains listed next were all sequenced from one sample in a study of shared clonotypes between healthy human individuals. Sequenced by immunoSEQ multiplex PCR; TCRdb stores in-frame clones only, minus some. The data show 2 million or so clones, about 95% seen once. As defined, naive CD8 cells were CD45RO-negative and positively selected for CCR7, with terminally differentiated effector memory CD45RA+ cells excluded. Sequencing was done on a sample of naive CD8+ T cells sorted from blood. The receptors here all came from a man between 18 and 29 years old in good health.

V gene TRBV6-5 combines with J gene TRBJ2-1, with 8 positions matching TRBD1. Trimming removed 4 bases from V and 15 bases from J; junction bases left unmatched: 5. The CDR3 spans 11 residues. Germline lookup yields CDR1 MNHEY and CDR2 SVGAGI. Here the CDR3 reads CASSSGGVMFF. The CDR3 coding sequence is TGTGCCAGCAGTTCAGGGGGCGTTATGTTCTTC.

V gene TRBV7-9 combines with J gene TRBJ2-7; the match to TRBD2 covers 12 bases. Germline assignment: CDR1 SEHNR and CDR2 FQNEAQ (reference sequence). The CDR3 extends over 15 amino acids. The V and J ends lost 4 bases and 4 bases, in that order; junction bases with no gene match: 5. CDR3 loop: CASSWRTSGVYEQYF. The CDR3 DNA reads TGTGCCAGCAGCTGGAGGACTAGCGGGGTTTACGAGCAGTACTTC.

CDR3 sequence (DNA): TGCGCCAGCAGCCAACCGGCAGGGCCTTATGGCTACACCTTC. Amino acids: CASSQPAGPYGYTF. The gene calls are TRBV4-1 and TRBJ1-2; possibly TRBD1 for D (5 bases). CDR3 length equals 14 residues. With 2 bases removed from V and 5 bases from J, the gap between germline ends came to 12 bases. Germline V lookup: CDR1 MGHRA, CDR2 YSYEKL.

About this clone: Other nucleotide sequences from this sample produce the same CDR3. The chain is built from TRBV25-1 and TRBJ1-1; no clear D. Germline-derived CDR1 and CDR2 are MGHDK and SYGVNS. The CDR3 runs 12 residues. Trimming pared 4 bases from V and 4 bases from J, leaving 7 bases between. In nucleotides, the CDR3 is TGTGCCAGCAGTGTGGGGAGCACTGAAGCTTTCTTT. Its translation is CASSVGSTEAFF.

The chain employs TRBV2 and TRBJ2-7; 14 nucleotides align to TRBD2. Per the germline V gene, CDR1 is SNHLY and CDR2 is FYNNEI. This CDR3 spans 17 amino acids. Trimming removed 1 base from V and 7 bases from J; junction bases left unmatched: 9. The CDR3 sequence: CASSEGFGTSGGEEQYF. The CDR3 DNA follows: TGTGCCAGCAGTGAAGGGTTCGGGACTAGCGGGGGTGAAGAGCAGTACTTC.

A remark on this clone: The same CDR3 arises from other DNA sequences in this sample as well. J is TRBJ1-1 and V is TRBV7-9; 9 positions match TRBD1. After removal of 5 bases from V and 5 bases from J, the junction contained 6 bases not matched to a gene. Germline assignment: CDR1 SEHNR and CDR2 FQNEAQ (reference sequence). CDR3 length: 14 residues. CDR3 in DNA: TGTGCCAGCAGCCCGGGACAGGGTGGAACTGAAGCTTTCTTT. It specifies CASSPGQGGTEAFF.

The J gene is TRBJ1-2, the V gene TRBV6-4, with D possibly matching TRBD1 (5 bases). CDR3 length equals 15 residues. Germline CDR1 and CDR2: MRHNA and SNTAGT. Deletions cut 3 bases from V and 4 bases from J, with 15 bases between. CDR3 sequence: CASSEGGSSAYGYTF. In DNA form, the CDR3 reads TGTGCCAGCAGTGAGGGGGGGAGCTCTGCCTATGGCTACACCTTC.

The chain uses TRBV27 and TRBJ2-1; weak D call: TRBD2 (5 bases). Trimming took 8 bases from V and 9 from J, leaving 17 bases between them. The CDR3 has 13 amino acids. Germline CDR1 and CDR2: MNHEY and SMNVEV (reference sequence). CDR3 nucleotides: TGTGCCAGCCGGGGATGGGAGAAGCTTGAGCAGTTCTTC. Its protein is CASRGWEKLEQFF.

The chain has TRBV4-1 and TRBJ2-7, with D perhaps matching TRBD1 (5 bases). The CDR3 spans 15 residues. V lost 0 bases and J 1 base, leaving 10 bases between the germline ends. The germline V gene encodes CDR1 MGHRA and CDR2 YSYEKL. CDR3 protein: CASSQDLKGSYEQYF. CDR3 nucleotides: TGCGCCAGCAGCCAAGATCTAAAGGGGTCCTACGAGCAGTACTTC.

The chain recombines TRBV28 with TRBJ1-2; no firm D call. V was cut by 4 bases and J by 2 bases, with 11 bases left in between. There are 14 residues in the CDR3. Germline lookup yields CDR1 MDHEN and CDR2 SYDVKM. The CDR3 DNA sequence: TGTGCCAGCAGTTACGGGGAAACCAACTATGGCTACACCTTC. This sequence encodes CASSYGETNYGYTF.

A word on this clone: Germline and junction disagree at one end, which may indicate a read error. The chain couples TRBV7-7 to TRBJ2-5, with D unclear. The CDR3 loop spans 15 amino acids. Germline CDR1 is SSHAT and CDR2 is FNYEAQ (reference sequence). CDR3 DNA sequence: TGTGCTAGCAGCTCCCGGGTGACGGACCAAGAGACCCAGTACTTC. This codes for CASSSRVTDQETQYF.

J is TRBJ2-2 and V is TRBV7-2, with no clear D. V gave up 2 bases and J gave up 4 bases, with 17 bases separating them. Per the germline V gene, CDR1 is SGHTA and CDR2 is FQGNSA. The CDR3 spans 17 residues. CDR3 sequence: CASSLKVLGSLTGELFF. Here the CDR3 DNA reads TGTGCCAGCAGCTTAAAAGTGCTGGGTAGCCTCACCGGGGAGCTGTTTTTT.

CDR3 sequence reads: CASSLVETGSYNSPLHF. The CDR3 nucleotides are TGTGCCAGCAGCTTAGTGGAGACAGGTTCCTATAATTCACCCCTCCACTTT. This chain links TRBV7-8 with TRBJ1-6; D perhaps matches TRBD1 (6 bases). The CDR3 consists of 17 residues. Germline assignment: CDR1 SGHVS and CDR2 FQNEAQ. V was shortened by 1 base and J by 1 base, with 11 bases between the two germline ends.

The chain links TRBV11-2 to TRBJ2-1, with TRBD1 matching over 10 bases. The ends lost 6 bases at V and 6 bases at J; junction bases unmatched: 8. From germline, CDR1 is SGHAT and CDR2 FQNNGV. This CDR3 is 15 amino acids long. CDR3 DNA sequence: TGTGCCAGCAGGACAGGGGGCGTAAATACCAATGAGCAGTTCTTC. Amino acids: CASRTGGVNTNEQFF.